This is a list of T cell receptor beta chains from one sample in a study of T cells in Graves' hyperthyroidism and ophthalmopathy. One entry per CDR3 protein results from TCRdb running MiXCR on the multiplex PCR reads. The sample contains 200,000 to 250,000 distinct CDR3 sequences, about a sixth of which appear only once. Sequencing was done on a sample of blood. All receptors come from a man between 45 and 60 years old with Graves' hyperthyroidism. The CDR3 runs from the conserved cysteine through the conserved F or W. The D gene is left open where the match is weak. For some rows the clone size is stated as once, few or many, or as a class when expanded; others skip it.

V: TRBV11-2; size: many; D: NA; J: TRBJ1-1; DNA: TGTGCCAGCAGCTTTGGGGGCACTGAAGCTTTCTTT; CDR3: CASSFGGTEAFF
V: TRBV12-3/TRBV12-4; size: many; D: NA; J: TRBJ2-6; DNA: TGTGCCAGCAGTACCTCGGACAGTGTCAGCGTCCTGACTTTC; CDR3: CASSTSDSVSVLTF
V: TRBV7-9; size: many; D: NA; J: TRBJ1-5; DNA: TGTGCCAGCAGCCTGACCCGGGATCAGCCCCAGCATTTT; CDR3: CASSLTRDQPQHF
V: TRBV4-1; size: few; D: NA; J: TRBJ2-2; DNA: TGCGCCAGCAGCCAAGATCGTTACACCGGGGAGCTGTTTTTT; CDR3: CASSQDRYTGELFF
V: TRBV4-1; size: NA; D: NA; J: TRBJ1-4; DNA: TGCGCCAGCAGCCAAATAGGTTCCGGAGTAAAACTGTTTTTT; CDR3: CASSQIGSGVKLFF
V: TRBV28; size: NA; D: NA; J: TRBJ2-3; DNA: TGTGCCAGCAGTTTATCTCCAAATTCAAAGTATACGCAGTATTTT; CDR3: CASSLSPNSKYTQYF
V: TRBV7-9; size: few; D: NA; J: TRBJ2-1; DNA: TGTGCCAGCAGCCGTGATAGGGGCCAGGCCCCTTACAATGAGCAGTTCTTC; CDR3: CASSRDRGQAPYNEQFF
V: TRBV19; size: NA; D: NA; J: TRBJ1-2; DNA: TGTGCCAGTAGTACCCAGTGGACAGCCTATGGCTACACCTTC; CDR3: CASSTQWTAYGYTF
V: TRBV27; size: NA; D: NA; J: TRBJ1-1; DNA: TGTGCCAGCAGTCCCCTTACGGCCTGGACTGAAGCTTTCTTT; CDR3: CASSPLTAWTEAFF
V: TRBV12-3/TRBV12-4; size: many; D: TRBD2; J: TRBJ2-2; DNA: TGTGCCAGCACTGTTCTAGCGGGAGTTGGGGAGCTGTTTTTT; CDR3: CASTVLAGVGELFF
V: TRBV18; size: many; D: TRBD1; J: TRBJ1-1; DNA: TGTGCCAGTCTAGGACAGGTGAACACTGAAGCTTTCTTT; CDR3: CASLGQVNTEAFF
V: TRBV4-2; size: many; D: TRBD2; J: TRBJ2-7; DNA: TGTGCCAGCAGCCAAGCGTCTAGCGGGAGAGCCTACGAGCAGTACTTC; CDR3: CASSQASSGRAYEQYF
V: TRBV7-2; size: many; D: NA; J: TRBJ2-5; DNA: TGTGCCAGCAGCCCCCGGAAAGAGACCCAGTACTTC; CDR3: CASSPRKETQYF
V: TRBV28; size: NA; D: NA; J: TRBJ1-4; DNA: TGTGCCAGCAGTATCACCCATCGGGGTGAAAAACTGTTTTTT; CDR3: CASSITHRGEKLFF
V: TRBV20-1; size: many; D: TRBD2; J: TRBJ2-7; DNA: TGCAGTGCGAGACTAGCGGGGGAGGGTAGCGAGCAGTACTTC; CDR3: CSARLAGEGSEQYF
V: TRBV5-6; size: NA; D: NA; J: TRBJ2-3; DNA: TGTGCCAGCAGCTCAACTGAGGCCGCGCAGTATTTT; CDR3: CASSSTEAAQYF
V: TRBV19; size: NA; D: TRBD2; J: TRBJ2-1; DNA: TGTGCCAGTAGTATAGATGCTAGCGGGGGTTACAATGAGCAGTTCTTC; CDR3: CASSIDASGGYNEQFF
V: TRBV5-1; size: many; D: NA; J: TRBJ2-3; DNA: TGCGCCAGCAGCTTGGAAGGTGGCGGAGATACGCAGTATTTT; CDR3: CASSLEGGGDTQYF
V: TRBV6-6; size: few; D: NA; J: TRBJ2-2; DNA: TGTGCCAGCAGTTACGGGACCGAATCCGGGGAGCTGTTTTTT; CDR3: CASSYGTESGELFF
V: TRBV10-3; size: NA; D: NA; J: TRBJ2-7; DNA: TGTGCCATCAGTGACAACAGGCCAGAGCAGTACTTC; CDR3: CAISDNRPEQYF
V: TRBV6-2/TRBV6-3; size: NA; D: TRBD1; J: TRBJ2-5; DNA: TGTGCCAGCAGCACAGGGGAAGAGACCCAGTACTTC; CDR3: CASSTGEETQYF
V: TRBV20-1; size: few; D: TRBD1; J: TRBJ2-7; DNA: TGCAGTGCTACCAGACCCGGGACAGGGGTCAACGAGCAGTACTTC; CDR3: CSATRPGTGVNEQYF
V: TRBV20-1; size: NA; D: NA; J: TRBJ2-7; DNA: TGCAGTGCTAGGGTCGCCCGGGACGCCTCAGGCGAGCAGTACTTC; CDR3: CSARVARDASGEQYF
V: TRBV7-2; size: NA; D: NA; J: TRBJ2-1; DNA: TGTGCCAGCAGCTTTATAAGTAGCTCCTACAATGAGCAGTTCTTC; CDR3: CASSFISSSYNEQFF
V: TRBV20-1; size: few; D: NA; J: TRBJ1-6; DNA: TGCAGTGCTTCCGGGACACAAAATTCACCCCTCCACTTT; CDR3: CSASGTQNSPLHF
V: TRBV18; size: few; D: TRBD1; J: TRBJ2-3; DNA: TGTGCCAGCTCACCACCGACCGGGACAGTCACAGATACGCAGTATTTT; CDR3: CASSPPTGTVTDTQYF
V: TRBV9; size: few; D: TRBD2; J: TRBJ2-1; DNA: TGTGCCAGCAGCGTGGGAGCGGGAGAAAACAATGAGCAGTTCTTC; CDR3: CASSVGAGENNEQFF
V: TRBV7-2; size: many; D: NA; J: TRBJ2-7; DNA: TGTGCCAGCAGCTTAGTAGCGCGGCTCAGCTCCTACGAGCAGTACTTC; CDR3: CASSLVARLSSYEQYF
V: TRBV28; size: few; D: NA; J: TRBJ1-4; DNA: TGTGCCAGCAGCGGCTCACAGGGCCCTAATGAAAAACTGTTTTTT; CDR3: CASSGSQGPNEKLFF
V: TRBV6-1; size: few; D: TRBD2; J: TRBJ2-1; DNA: TGTGCCAGCAGTGAACATTTAGCGGGAGGGTCTGAGCAGTTCTTC; CDR3: CASSEHLAGGSEQFF
V: TRBV15; size: NA; D: NA; J: TRBJ1-5; DNA: TGTGCCACCAGCAGAGATGGAGGGGAGTGGCAGCCCCAGCATTTT; CDR3: CATSRDGGEWQPQHF
V: TRBV20-1; size: many; D: TRBD1; J: TRBJ2-3; DNA: TGCAGTGCCCGGGGACAGCGCCCACCTGATACGCAGTATTTT; CDR3: CSARGQRPPDTQYF
V: TRBV11-2; size: many; D: NA; J: TRBJ2-2; DNA: TGTGCCAGCAGCTTAAACTTCGGGGAGCTGTTTTTT; CDR3: CASSLNFGELFF
V: TRBV7-9; size: many; D: NA; J: TRBJ2-7; DNA: TGTGCCAGCAGCTTTAGGTCCAGCCCCTACGAGCAGTACTTC; CDR3: CASSFRSSPYEQYF